The source of this T cell receptor beta chain is a study of blood T cell repertoires in COVID-19. Study details: Acute and convalescent COVID-19 samples came from the United States, Italy and Spain. Sources were T cells, B-cell-depleted T cells, or PBMCs; the material itself was cDNA or gDNA.

Methods used by the authors: Estimated nucleated cell counts came from reference gene primer amplification. The data were produced by immunoSEQ multiplex PCR, yet TCRdb's version contains in-frame clones alone and is incomplete. V and J calls plus clone size are reproduced from that table; the DNA served to infer D and trimming. This table holds more than 300,000 clones, about nine tenths found once. Patients of the Seattle cohort, enrolled during active infection, were followed longitudinally. In germline, CDR1 is SGHAT, CDR2 FQNNGV. The length of the CDR3 is 13 residues. V lost 4 bases and J lost 5; bases outside the gene matches: 4.

The sequenced sample was peripheral blood. The chain has TRBV11-2 and TRBJ2-5, with 7 bases matching TRBD1. This TCR derives from a woman in her seventies with COVID-19, enrolled during active disease. CDR3 residues: CASSSGTAETQYF. CDR3 in DNA: TGTGCCAGCAGCTCAGGGACAGCGGAGACCCAGTACTTC.